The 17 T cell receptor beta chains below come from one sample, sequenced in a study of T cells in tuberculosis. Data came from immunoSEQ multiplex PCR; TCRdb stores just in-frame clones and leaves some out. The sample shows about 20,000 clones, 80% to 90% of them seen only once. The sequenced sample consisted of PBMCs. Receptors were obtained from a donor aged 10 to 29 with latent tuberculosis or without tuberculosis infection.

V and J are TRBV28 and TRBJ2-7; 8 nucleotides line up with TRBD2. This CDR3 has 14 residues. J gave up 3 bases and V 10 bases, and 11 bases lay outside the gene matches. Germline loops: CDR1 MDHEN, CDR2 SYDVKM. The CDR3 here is CAMGPSGGHYEQYF. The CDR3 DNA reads TGTGCCATGGGACCCAGCGGGGGTCACTACGAGCAGTACTTC.

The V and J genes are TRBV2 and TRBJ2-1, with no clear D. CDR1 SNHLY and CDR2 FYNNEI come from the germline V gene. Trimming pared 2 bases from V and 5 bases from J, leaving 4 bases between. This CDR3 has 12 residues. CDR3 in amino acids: CASSEWHNEQFF. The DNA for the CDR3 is TGTGCCAGCAGTGAATGGCACAATGAGCAGTTCTTC.

The CDR3 region is CASSRSRGQRTQETQYF. CDR3 DNA sequence: TGCGCCAGCAGTCGTTCGAGAGGACAGAGGACTCAAGAGACCCAGTACTTC. V is TRBV23-1 and J is TRBJ2-5; D may be TRBD1 (6 bases). TRBV23-1 is identified as an open reading frame with a role that is uncertain. CDR3 size: 17 residues. The V gene lost 4 bases and the J gene lost 2 bases, with 20 bases spanning the gap.

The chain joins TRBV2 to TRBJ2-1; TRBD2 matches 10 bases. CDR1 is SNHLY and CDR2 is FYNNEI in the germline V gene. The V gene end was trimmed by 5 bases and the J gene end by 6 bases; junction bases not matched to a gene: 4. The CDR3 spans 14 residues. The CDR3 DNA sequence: TGTGCCAGCAGTTGGGGACTAGCGCTCAATGAGCAGTTCTTC. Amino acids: CASSWGLALNEQFF.

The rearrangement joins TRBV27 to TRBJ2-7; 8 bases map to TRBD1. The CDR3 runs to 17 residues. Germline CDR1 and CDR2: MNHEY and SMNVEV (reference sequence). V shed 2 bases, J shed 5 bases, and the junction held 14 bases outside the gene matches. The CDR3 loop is CASSLNLWTGQTDEQYF. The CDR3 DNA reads TGTGCCAGCAGTTTAAACCTTTGGACAGGGCAAACGGACGAGCAGTACTTC.

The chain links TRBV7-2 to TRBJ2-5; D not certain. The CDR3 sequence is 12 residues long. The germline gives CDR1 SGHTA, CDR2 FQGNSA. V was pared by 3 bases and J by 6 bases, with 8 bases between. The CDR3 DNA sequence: TGTGCCAGCAGCTTGGCGGCGCAGACCCAGTACTTC. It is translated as CASSLAAQTQYF.

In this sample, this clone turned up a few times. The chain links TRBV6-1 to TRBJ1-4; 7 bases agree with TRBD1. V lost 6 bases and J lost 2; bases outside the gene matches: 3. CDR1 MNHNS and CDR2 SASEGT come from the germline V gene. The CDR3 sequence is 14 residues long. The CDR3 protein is CASRTGSTNEKLFF. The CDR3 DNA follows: TGTGCCAGCAGGACAGGGTCCACTAATGAAAAACTGTTTTTT.

This CDR3 reads CASSQGRGGPTDTQYF. For the CDR3, the DNA is TGTGCCAGCAGCCAAGGACGAGGGGGCCCCACAGATACGCAGTATTTT. The V call is TRBV4-2, the J call TRBJ2-3; 7 nucleotides align to TRBD1. Germline assignment: CDR1 LGHNA and CDR2 YNFKEQ. The trim removed 1 base at V and 2 bases at J, leaving 6 bases unmatched. The CDR3 is 16 amino acids.

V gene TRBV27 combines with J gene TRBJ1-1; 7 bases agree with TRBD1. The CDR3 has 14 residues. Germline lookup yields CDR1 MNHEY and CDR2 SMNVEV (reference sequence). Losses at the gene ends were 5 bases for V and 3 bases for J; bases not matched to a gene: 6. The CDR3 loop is CASSRNDRDTEAFF. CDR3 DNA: TGTGCCAGCAGTCGTAACGACAGGGACACTGAAGCTTTCTTT.

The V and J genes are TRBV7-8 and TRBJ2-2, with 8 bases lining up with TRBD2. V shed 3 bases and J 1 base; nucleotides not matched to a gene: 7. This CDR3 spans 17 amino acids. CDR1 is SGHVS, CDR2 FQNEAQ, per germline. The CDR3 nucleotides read TGTGCCAGCAGCTTGGGCGGGGGGACGAGGAACACCGGGGAGCTGTTTTTT. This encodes CASSLGGGTRNTGELFF.

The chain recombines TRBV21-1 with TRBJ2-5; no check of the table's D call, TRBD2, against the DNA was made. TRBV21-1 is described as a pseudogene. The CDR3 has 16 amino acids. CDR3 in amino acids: CASNMAGTRLGETQYF. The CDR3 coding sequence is TGTGCCAGCAACATGGCCGGGACCCGACTAGGGGAGACCCAGTACTTC.

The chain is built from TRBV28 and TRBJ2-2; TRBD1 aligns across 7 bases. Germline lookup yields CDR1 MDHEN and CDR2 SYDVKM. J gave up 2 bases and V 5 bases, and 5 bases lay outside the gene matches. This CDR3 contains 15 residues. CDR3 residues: CASSTGTANTGELFF. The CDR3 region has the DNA TGTGCCAGCAGTACCGGGACAGCTAACACCGGGGAGCTGTTTTTT.

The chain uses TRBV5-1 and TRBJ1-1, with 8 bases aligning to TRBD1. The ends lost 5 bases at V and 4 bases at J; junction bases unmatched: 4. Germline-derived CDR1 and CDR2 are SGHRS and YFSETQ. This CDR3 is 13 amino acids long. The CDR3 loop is CASSYGQGTEAFF. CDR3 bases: TGCGCCAGCAGTTACGGACAGGGCACTGAAGCTTTCTTT.

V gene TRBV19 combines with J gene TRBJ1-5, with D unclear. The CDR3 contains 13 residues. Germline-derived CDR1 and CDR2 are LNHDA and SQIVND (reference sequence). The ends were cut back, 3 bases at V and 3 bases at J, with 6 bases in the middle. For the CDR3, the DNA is TGTGCCAGTAGTATGGTACACAATCAGCCCCAGCATTTT. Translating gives CASSMVHNQPQHF.

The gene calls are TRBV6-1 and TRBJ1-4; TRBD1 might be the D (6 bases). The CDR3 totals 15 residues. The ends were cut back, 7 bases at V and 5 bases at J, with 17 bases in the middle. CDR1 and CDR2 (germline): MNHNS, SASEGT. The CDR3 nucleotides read TGTGCCAGCATAGGGAGGGGGGGGCCGAATGAAAAACTGTTTTTT. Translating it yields CASIGRGGPNEKLFF.

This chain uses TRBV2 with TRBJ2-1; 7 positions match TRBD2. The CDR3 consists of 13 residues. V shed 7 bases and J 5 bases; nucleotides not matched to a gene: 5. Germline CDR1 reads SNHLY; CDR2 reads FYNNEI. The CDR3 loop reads CASTGAGHNEQFF. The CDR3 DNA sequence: TGTGCCAGCACAGGAGCGGGGCACAATGAGCAGTTCTTC. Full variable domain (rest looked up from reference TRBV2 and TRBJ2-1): EPEVTQTPSHQVTQMGQEVILRCVPISNHLYFYWYRQILGQKVEFLVSFYNNEISEKSEIFDDQFSVERPDGSNFTLKIRSTKLEDSAMYFCASTGAGHNEQFFGPGTRLTVL.

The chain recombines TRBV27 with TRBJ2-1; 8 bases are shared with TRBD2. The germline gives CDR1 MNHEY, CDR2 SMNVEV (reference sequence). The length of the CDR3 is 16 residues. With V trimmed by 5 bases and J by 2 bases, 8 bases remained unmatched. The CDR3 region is CASSGGGLKAYNEQFF. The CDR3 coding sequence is TGTGCCAGCAGTGGCGGGGGGTTAAAGGCCTACAATGAGCAGTTCTTC.